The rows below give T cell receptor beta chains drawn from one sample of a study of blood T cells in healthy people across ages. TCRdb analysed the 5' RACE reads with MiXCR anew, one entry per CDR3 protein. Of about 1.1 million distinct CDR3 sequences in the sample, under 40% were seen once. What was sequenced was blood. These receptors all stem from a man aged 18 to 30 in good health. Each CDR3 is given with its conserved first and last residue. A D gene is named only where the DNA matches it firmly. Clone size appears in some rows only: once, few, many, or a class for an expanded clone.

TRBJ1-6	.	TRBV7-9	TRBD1	CASSLASTGGNSPLHF	TGTGCCAGCAGCTTAGCGAGTACAGGGGGTAATTCACCCCTCCACTTT
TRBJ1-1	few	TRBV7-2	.	CASSSQTGDTEAFF	TGTGCCAGCAGCAGCCAAACCGGAGACACTGAAGCTTTCTTT
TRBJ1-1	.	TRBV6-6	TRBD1	CASRDRQGLWTEAFF	TGTGCCAGTAGAGACCGACAGGGGCTTTGGACTGAAGCTTTCTTT
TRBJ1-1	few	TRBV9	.	CASSVGSGPEAFF	TGTGCCAGCAGCGTAGGGTCAGGTCCTGAAGCTTTCTTT
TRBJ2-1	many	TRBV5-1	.	CASSFGGDNEQFF	TGCGCCAGCAGCTTTGGCGGGGACAATGAGCAGTTCTTC
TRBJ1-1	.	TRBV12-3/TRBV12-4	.	CASKLQGNTEAFF	TGTGCCAGCAAATTACAGGGGAACACTGAAGCTTTCTTT
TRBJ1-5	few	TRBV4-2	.	CASSQDKGVSNQPQHF	TGTGCCAGCAGCCAAGATAAGGGTGTGAGCAATCAGCCCCAGCATTTT
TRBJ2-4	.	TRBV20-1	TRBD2	CSATPGLAVYNEQYF	TGCAGTGCTACGCCGGGACTAGCGGTATACAATGAGCAGTACTTC
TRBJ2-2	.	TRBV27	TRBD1	CATVGTGGAGELFF	TGTGCCACCGTAGGGACAGGGGGGGCCGGGGAGCTGTTTTTT
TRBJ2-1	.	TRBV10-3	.	CASGVAGNEQFF	TGTGCCTCTGGGGTCGCGGGGAATGAGCAGTTCTTC
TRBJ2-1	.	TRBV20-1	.	CSARTRSTYVQFF	TGCAGTGCTAGGACTAGGTCCACGTATGTGCAGTTCTTC
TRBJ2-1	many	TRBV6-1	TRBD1	CARTPGQGALYLAYNEQFF	TGTGCCAGAACCCCGGGACAGGGCGCCCTTTACCTCGCCTACAATGAGCAGTTCTTC
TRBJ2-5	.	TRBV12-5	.	CASGSGVAREETQYF	TGTGCTAGTGGTTCCGGGGTAGCGAGGGAAGAGACCCAGTACTTC
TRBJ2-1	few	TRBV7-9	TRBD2	CASSLGRLAGGPLSYNEQFF	TGTGCCAGCAGCTTAGGGCGACTAGCGGGGGGGCCTCTCTCCTACAATGAGCAGTTCTTC
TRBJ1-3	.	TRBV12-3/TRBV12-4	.	CASSFGWRMGNTIYF	TGTGCCAGCAGTTTTGGTTGGCGGATGGGAAACACCATATATTTT
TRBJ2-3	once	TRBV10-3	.	CATKYREERADTLYF	TGTGCCACCAAGTACAGGGAGGAACGGGCAGATACGCTGTATTTT
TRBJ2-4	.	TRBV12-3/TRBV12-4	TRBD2	CASRTSATWGIQYF	TGTGCCAGCAGGACTAGCGCGACGTGGGGCATTCAGTACTTC
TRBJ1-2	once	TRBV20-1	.	CSAWRLTNYGYTF	TGCAGTGCTTGGAGGTTAACTAACTATGGCTACACCTTC
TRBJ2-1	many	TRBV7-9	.	CASSLVNYEQFF	TGTGCCAGCAGCTTAGTTAACTATGAGCAGTTCTTC
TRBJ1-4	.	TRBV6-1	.	CASKPGRNNEKLFF	TGTGCCAGCAAACCAGGCCGGAACAATGAAAAACTGTTTTTT
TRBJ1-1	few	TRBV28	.	CASIFRGQSEAFF	TGTGCCAGCATCTTTCGGGGGCAATCTGAAGCTTTCTTT
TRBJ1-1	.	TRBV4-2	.	CASSRGRGMNTEAFF	TGTGCCAGCAGCCGCGGACGGGGCATGAACACTGAAGCTTTCTTT
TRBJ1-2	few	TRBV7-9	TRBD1	CASSLGQGNHGYTF	TGTGCCAGCAGCTTAGGACAGGGAAATCATGGCTACACCTTC
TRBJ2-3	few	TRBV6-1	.	CASNPAGDTQYF	TGTGCCAGCAACCCGGCGGGAGATACGCAGTATTTT
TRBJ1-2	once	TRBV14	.	CASSQDGVSYGYTF	TGTGCCAGCAGCCAAGATGGGGTCAGCTATGGCTACACCTTC
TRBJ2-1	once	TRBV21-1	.	CASSKEDSGGRWVRVSYNEQFF	TGTGCCAGCAGCAAAGAGGACAGCGGGGGCCGGTGGGTCCGGGTCTCTTACAATGAGCAGTTCTTC
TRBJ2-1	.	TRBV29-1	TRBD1	CSAHRQGYNEQFF	TGCAGCGCCCACCGACAGGGATACAATGAGCAGTTCTTC
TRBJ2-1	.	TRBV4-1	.	CASSPRALGLSADEQFF	TGCGCCAGCAGCCCCCGGGCCCTGGGACTCTCCGCCGATGAGCAGTTCTTC
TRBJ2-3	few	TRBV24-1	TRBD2	CATSEAGGIADTQYF	TGTGCCACCAGTGAGGCGGGGGGGATAGCAGATACGCAGTATTTT